This T cell receptor (beta chain) was obtained from a study of T cell repertoires in cytomegalovirus infection. Background on the study: Evidence of both CMV infection and a matching HLA type came from public TCR beta signatures.

Note on this clonotype: Its cognate antigen is unknown.

Study-level findings and limits: Frequencies of public TCR beta families were cumulated, and this identified carriers of CMV plus the relevant HLA. The ex vivo response was dominated by HLA-C-restricted CMV-specific TCR beta clonotypes.

J was trimmed by 7 bases and V by 5 bases; bases with no gene match: 11. The CDR3 sequence is 14 residues long. Germline V lookup: CDR1 DFQATT, CDR2 SNEGSKA (reference sequence). MiXCR, applied by TCRdb to the reads, yields one record per CDR3 protein. The sample lists over 450,000 distinct CDR3 sequences, about 11% occurring once. This receptor was obtained from a human donor in good health (CMV status not recorded). Some clones in this sample may be carry-over from other donors' samples. The material sequenced was PBMCs. The chain combines TRBV20-1 with TRBJ1-1; 9 bases are a match to TRBD1. CDR3 sequence (DNA): TGCAGTGCTCAAGAACAGGGGGCGCAAGGTGAAGCTTTCTTT. Translating gives CSAQEQGAQGEAFF.